A selection of T cell receptor beta chains follows, all from one sample in a study of blood T cell repertoires in COVID-19. Here immunoSEQ multiplex PCR was the method, and the copy in TCRdb shows in-frame clones only, minus some. The data hold about 270,000 clones, with about 82% observed a single time. Sequenced material: peripheral blood. The receptors come from a woman of 80 years or more with COVID-19, enrolled during active disease. Each CDR3 is given with its conserved first and last residue. A D gene is named only where the DNA matches it firmly. Not every row has a clone size; where given, it reads once, few, many or a size class.

TRBV28,.,TRBJ1-1,.,TGTGCCAGCAGATCGGGGGGCAAGGGCACTGAAGCTTTCTTT,CASRSGGKGTEAFF
TRBV10-3,.,TRBJ1-4,.,TGTGCCATCAGTGAGGGGGGGGGTCACGAAAAACTGTTTTTT,CAISEGGGHEKLFF
TRBV14,.,TRBJ1-1,TRBD1,TGTGCCAGCAGCCAAGGGGGGGGGACAGGGTCGGCTTTCTTT,CASSQGGGTGSAFF
TRBV3-1/TRBV3-2,.,TRBJ1-5,.,TGTGCCAGCAGCCAAGGGGCACAGAACAATCAGCCCCAGCATTTT,CASSQGAQNNQPQHF
TRBV18,.,TRBJ2-1,.,TGTGCCAGCTCACCAGCCGGGAATGAGCAGTTCTTC,CASSPAGNEQFF
TRBV5-1,.,TRBJ1-5,.,TGCGCCAGCAGCCGGACGGGAGGAGGGCCCCAGCATTTT,CASSRTGGGPQHF
TRBV10-3,.,TRBJ1-1,.,TGTGCCATCAGAGACCCTTCGGGGACTGAAGCTTTCTTT,CAIRDPSGTEAFF
TRBV2,few,TRBJ2-2,TRBD1,TGTGCCAGCAGTTCTCTCGAGACAGGGCAGTCCGGGGAGCTGTTTTTT,CASSSLETGQSGELFF
TRBV7-2,.,TRBJ2-2,.,TGTGCCAGCAGCTTACTGAACACCGGGGAGCTGTTTTTT,CASSLLNTGELFF
TRBV5-1,.,TRBJ2-2,.,TGCGCCAGCAGCTTGGGGGCGGAGGGGAAGAGGTACACCGGGGAGCTGTTTTTT,CASSLGAEGKRYTGELFF
TRBV10-3,.,TRBJ1-5,.,TGTGCCATCAGTGAAGAGGGGGAAAAGCCCCAGCATTTT,CAISEEGEKPQHF
TRBV5-1,.,TRBJ1-2,TRBD1,TGCGCCAGCAGCTTGACAGGGGCCGCTAACCTGGGGGGCTACACCTTC,CASSLTGAANLGGYTF
TRBV2,.,TRBJ1-1,TRBD1,TGTGCCAGCAGTGGGACAGGGGGCACTGAAGCTTTCTTT,CASSGTGGTEAFF
TRBV19,.,TRBJ1-5,TRBD1,TGTGCCAGTAGGGGACAGGGGGCGTCTCAGCCCCAGCATTTT,CASRGQGASQPQHF
TRBV13,.,TRBJ2-5,TRBD2,TGTGCCAGCAGCTTAGTAGGCGGGGGTGAGACCCAGTACTTC,CASSLVGGGETQYF
TRBV19,.,TRBJ1-5,.,TGTGCCAGCAAAGACAGCCGAACACGCAATCAGCCCCAGCATTTT,CASKDSRTRNQPQHF
TRBV28,.,TRBJ1-5,.,TGTGCCAGCAGTTCTGTGGGGGGGTCCCAGCCCCAGCATTTT,CASSSVGGSQPQHF
TRBV5-1,.,TRBJ2-5,.,TGCGCCAGCAGTGGAGGGTCTAGCACTCAAGAGACCCAGTACTTC,CASSGGSSTQETQYF
TRBV12-5,.,TRBJ1-1,TRBD1,TGTGCTAGTGGCGGAAGGACAGGGGCGAACACTGAAGCTTTCTTT,CASGGRTGANTEAFF
TRBV12-3/TRBV12-4,.,TRBJ1-1,TRBD1,TGTGCCAGCAGCGGGAACCGGGACAGGGATGCTTTCTTT,CASSGNRDRDAFF
TRBV6-2/TRBV6-3,.,TRBJ2-1,.,TGTGCCAGCAGTACGGGACAACTAGATTTAAGCAGGCGGTTCTTC,CASSTGQLDLSRRFF
TRBV4-1,once,TRBJ2-3,.,TGCGCCAGCAGCCAAGATCCGACTAGGGCGCAGTATTTT,CASSQDPTRAQYF
TRBV6-5,once,TRBJ2-7,.,TGTGCCAGCACCAACAGTATGTTCGAGTTGTACGAGCAGTACTTC,CASTNSMFELYEQYF